This T cell receptor (beta chain) is drawn from a study of T cell responses to AZD1222 COVID-19 vaccine. Turning to the study itself: Timing groups of about 4 and about 12 weeks for second doses were pooled.

Here immunoSEQ multiplex PCR was the method, and the copy in TCRdb shows in-frame clones only, minus some. The sample includes over 150,000 clones, roughly 90% of them seen just once. V was shortened by 7 bases and J by 6 bases, with 9 bases between the two germline ends. The CDR3 spans 11 residues. Germline CDR1 and CDR2: SGHNT and YYREEE (reference sequence). Notes on the study in general: The donors showed a predominance of white British ancestry and of females, with possible underestimation of clonal diversity. Repertoire sampling was restricted to post-peak T cell response timepoints.

Concerning this clone: Its target is unknown.

The source material was peripheral blood, sampled on day 0 of AZD1222 vaccination. The receptor was derived from an adult in good health. V usage is TRBV5-4 and J usage is TRBJ2-3; D gene uncertain. This chain's CDR3 is CASRLADTQYF. CDR3 DNA sequence: TGTGCCAGCCGACTCGCGGATACGCAGTATTTT.